This T cell receptor (beta chain) appears in the sequencing data of a study of human T cells and chemical hapten exposure. On the study more broadly: Small pooled library volume differences chiefly drove per-sample TCR yield variation.

V lost 1 base and J 0 bases, leaving 7 bases between the germline ends. The CDR3 is 14 amino acids. Germline V lookup: CDR1 SGHDT, CDR2 YYEEEE. Original analysis: Samples contained a median of 95,638 TCRs, with a range of 23,224 to 690,600. Using its own MiXCR run on the 5' RACE reads, TCRdb lists one record per CDR3 protein. TCRdb's processing, not the authors' own work, is the source of the V and J calls. The sample records 110,000 or so distinct CDR3 sequences, around 20% being singletons. This clonotype was picked up a small number of times. Antigen specificity is unknown. Study-level points and caveats: With regard to DPC sensitization, TCRs above 1 in 1000 frequency did not change.

The authors extracted total RNA from unfractionated whole blood. The origin of this receptor is a human donor in good health. J is TRBJ1-1 and V is TRBV5-6; D remains unclear. The CDR3 DNA is TGTGCCAGCAGCTTGCGACGGCTGAACACTGAAGCTTTCTTT. Protein sequence: CASSLRRLNTEAFF.